A selection of T cell receptor beta chains follows, all from one sample in a study of PD-L1 blockade in urothelial cancer. The repertoire was sequenced with immunoSEQ multiplex PCR; TCRdb's copy has only in-frame clones and lacks some. The table shows about 45,000 clones, with roughly four fifths occurring only once. Sequencing used PBMCs, obtained around atezolizumab (anti-PD-L1) treatment. The receptors here all came from a man aged 55 to 70 with urothelial cancer. Both conserved end residues are part of each CDR3. The D gene is left open where the match is weak. A row's size may be missing; if present it is once, few, many or a size class.

D	V	size	J	CDR3	DNA
NA	TRBV19	once	TRBJ1-1	CASSSAGVFNTEAFF	TGTGCCAGTAGTAGCGCAGGGGTCTTTAACACTGAAGCTTTCTTT
NA	TRBV4-1	NA	TRBJ1-2	CASSQVLGLDYGYTF	TGCGCCAGCAGCCAAGTTCTTGGACTCGACTATGGCTACACCTTC
NA	TRBV9	NA	TRBJ1-3	CASSVATAGGAGNTIYF	TGTGCCAGCAGCGTAGCTACGGCGGGGGGCGCGGGAAACACCATATATTTT
TRBD1	TRBV28	few	TRBJ1-3	CASTILLGQGGNTIYF	TGTGCCAGCACCATATTACTCGGACAGGGAGGAAACACCATATATTTT
NA	TRBV5-8	NA	TRBJ2-3	CASSLDRTFGTQYF	TGTGCCAGCAGCTTGGACAGGACATTCGGTACGCAGTATTTT
TRBD1	TRBV28	NA	TRBJ1-3	CASSLIQGARGNTIYF	TGTGCCAGCAGTTTAATCCAGGGGGCACGAGGAAACACCATATATTTT
TRBD1	TRBV9	NA	TRBJ2-3	CASSVEGTGGTDTQYF	TGTGCCAGCAGCGTAGAGGGGACAGGGGGCACAGATACGCAGTATTTT
TRBD2	TRBV5-8	NA	TRBJ2-1	CASGLAGRIEQFF	TGTGCCAGTGGACTAGCGGGAAGGATTGAGCAGTTCTTC
NA	TRBV28	NA	TRBJ1-2	CASRGTYGYRYTF	TGTGCCAGCAGGGGGACATACGGCTATCGCTACACCTTC
NA	TRBV29-1	NA	TRBJ2-2	CSVVWRGGETGELFF	TGCAGCGTTGTTTGGCGCGGGGGCGAGACCGGGGAGCTGTTTTTT
NA	TRBV30	NA	TRBJ1-2	CAWSVQVNYGYTF	TGTGCCTGGAGTGTTCAGGTTAACTATGGCTACACCTTC
NA	TRBV6-5	NA	TRBJ2-5	CASRPTTQETQYF	TGTGCCAGCAGGCCAACTACTCAAGAGACCCAGTACTTC
NA	TRBV10-1	NA	TRBJ2-3	CASSEGGRGTQYF	TGCGCCAGCAGTGAAGGGGGAAGGGGTACGCAGTATTTT
NA	TRBV5-6	NA	TRBJ2-3	CASTLADTQYF	TGTGCCAGCACTCTAGCGGATACGCAGTATTTT
NA	TRBV7-2	NA	TRBJ1-5	CASSLVGGGTDQPQHF	TGTGCCAGCAGCTTAGTTGGCGGCGGGACCGATCAGCCCCAGCATTTT
NA	TRBV5-3	NA	TRBJ2-1	CARSAFGADNEQFF	TGTGCCAGAAGCGCTTTTGGGGCTGACAATGAGCAGTTCTTC
TRBD1	TRBV10-3	NA	TRBJ2-7	CAISEGSIWGQGTYEQYF	TGTGCCATCAGTGAGGGTTCTATTTGGGGACAGGGAACCTACGAGCAGTACTTC
NA	TRBV19	NA	TRBJ1-1	CASSPYSPNTEAFF	TGTGCCAGTAGTCCTTACAGCCCGAACACTGAAGCTTTCTTT
TRBD1	TRBV27	NA	TRBJ2-7	CASILPQGGDFSYEQYF	TGTGCCAGCATCCTCCCACAGGGGGGCGACTTCTCCTACGAGCAGTACTTC
TRBD2	TRBV13	NA	TRBJ2-7	CASSSYSPGRENYEQYF	TGTGCCAGCAGCTCCTACAGTCCAGGGAGGGAAAACTACGAGCAGTACTTC
TRBD1	TRBV10-2	NA	TRBJ2-2	CASRSGGTGELFF	TGCGCCAGCAGATCAGGGGGTACCGGGGAGCTGTTTTTT
NA	TRBV6-5	NA	TRBJ1-2	CASSYTGQLGGYTF	TGTGCCAGCAGTTACACGGGCCAACTAGGTGGCTACACCTTC
NA	TRBV7-2	NA	TRBJ2-3	CASSHPDKSTDTQYF	TGTGCCAGCAGCCACCCGGACAAAAGCACAGATACGCAGTATTTT
TRBD1	TRBV5-1	NA	TRBJ1-4	CASSIDRGGVGEKLFF	TGCGCCAGCAGCATCGACAGGGGGGGGGTTGGTGAAAAACTGTTTTTT
TRBD1	TRBV10-3	few	TRBJ1-2	CAISEGTGANYGYTF	TGTGCCATCAGTGAGGGGACAGGGGCGAACTATGGCTACACCTTC
TRBD1	TRBV6-1	once	TRBJ1-5	CASSSDRGFQPQHF	TGTGCCAGCAGTTCGGACAGGGGTTTTCAGCCCCAGCATTTT
NA	TRBV19	NA	TRBJ1-4	CASWSSNEKLFF	TGTGCCAGTTGGTCGAGTAATGAAAAACTGTTTTTT